Below are 32 T cell receptor beta chains sequenced from a single sample in a study of OX40 agonist ivuxolimab in advanced cancers. The repertoire was sequenced with immunoSEQ multiplex PCR; TCRdb's copy has only in-frame clones and lacks some. Among roughly 72,000 clones listed, 81% were seen once. The specimen comprised CD4+ or CD8+ T cells sorted from blood, sampled in a trial of the OX40 agonist ivuxolimab. The receptors here all came from an adult with an advanced solid tumor such as melanoma, head and neck, liver or kidney cancer.

The chain couples TRBV28 to TRBJ1-1; D is undetermined. This CDR3 contains 15 residues. Germline V gives CDR1 MDHEN, CDR2 SYDVKM. V gave up 7 bases and J gave up 0 bases, with 15 bases separating them. The CDR3 here is CASTASGILNTEAFF. As DNA, the CDR3 is TGTGCCAGCACCGCTAGTGGGATACTGAACACTGAAGCTTTCTTT.

This chain joins TRBV7-9 and TRBJ2-1; 13 bases map to TRBD2. The V gene's germline CDR1 is SEHNR and CDR2 FQNEAQ (reference sequence). CDR3 length equals 17 residues. V gave up 4 bases and J gave up 2 bases; unmatched junction bases: 5. As DNA, the CDR3 is TGTGCCAGCAGCTCGCGAGGACTAGCGGGGGCCTACAATGAGCAGTTCTTC. Protein product: CASSSRGLAGAYNEQFF.

This rearrangement joins TRBV2 to TRBJ2-7; D gene uncertain. V was shortened by 4 bases and J by 4 bases, with 11 bases between the two germline ends. CDR3 length: 13 residues. The germline V gene has CDR1 SNHLY and CDR2 FYNNEI. CDR3 DNA sequence: TGTGCCAGCAGTGTAGTCTTCCGGTACGAGCAGTACTTC. Translating it yields CASSVVFRYEQYF.

With respect to this clone: Distinct nucleotide sequences in the sample also encode this CDR3. This chain uses TRBV5-4 with TRBJ1-6; D might be TRBD1 (5 bases). This CDR3 region has 13 residues. From germline, CDR1 is SGHNT and CDR2 YYREEE (reference sequence). Trimming shortened V by 0 bases and J by 7 bases, and 5 bases separated the two germline ends. The CDR3 DNA reads as TGTGCCAGCAGCTTGGACAGGAATTCACCCCTCCACTTT. This translates into CASSLDRNSPLHF. Full variable domain (rest looked up from reference TRBV5-4 and TRBJ1-6): ETGVTQSPTHLIKTRGQQVTLRCSSQSGHNTVSWYQQALGQGPQFIFQYYREEENGRGNFPPRFSGLQFPNYSSELNVNALELDDSALYLCASSLDRNSPLHFGNGTRLTVT.

The rearrangement uses TRBV19 and TRBJ2-1; possible D gene TRBD2, 6 bases. CDR3 length: 15 residues. Germline CDR1 LNHDA, CDR2 SQIVND (reference sequence). Trimming took off 2 bases at V and 4 bases at J, with 12 bases between the two ends. The CDR3 protein is CASSILASVYNEQFF. The CDR3 DNA sequence: TGTGCCAGTAGTATATTAGCTAGCGTATACAATGAGCAGTTCTTC.

V and J are TRBV11-3 and TRBJ2-7; D is perhaps TRBD1 (6 bases). The ends were cut back, 1 base at V and 3 bases at J, with 13 bases in the middle. The CDR3 consists of 15 residues. Germline lookup yields CDR1 SGHNT and CDR2 YENEEA. The CDR3 here is CASSLGSRGDYEQYF. The CDR3 nucleotides read TGTGCCAGCAGCTTAGGGTCCAGGGGTGACTACGAGCAGTACTTC.

The chain uses TRBV25-1 and TRBJ2-1; 7 bases line up with TRBD2. J gave up 2 bases and V 6 bases, and 1 base lay outside the gene matches. Germline V gives CDR1 MGHDK, CDR2 SYGVNS. This CDR3 is 13 amino acids long. CDR3 DNA sequence: TGTGCCAGCAGGCGGGGGACCTACAATGAGCAGTTCTTC. It is translated as CASRRGTYNEQFF.

The chain couples TRBV7-2 to TRBJ1-2; D unresolved. V gave up 1 base and J gave up 3 bases, with 6 bases separating them. The germline gives CDR1 SGHTA, CDR2 FQGNSA. The CDR3 extends over 13 amino acids. CDR3 amino acids: CASSLEQYYGYTF. DNA of the CDR3: TGTGCCAGCAGCTTAGAACAGTACTATGGCTACACCTTC.

The J gene is TRBJ2-1, the V gene TRBV5-5; D is perhaps TRBD2 (5 bases). Between the trimmed V and J ends, which lost 2 bases and 0 bases, there was a span of 9 bases. In germline, CDR1 is SGHKS, CDR2 YYEKEE (reference sequence). The CDR3 sequence is 15 residues long. The CDR3 loop is CASSFLSDSYNEQFF. CDR3 in DNA: TGTGCCAGCAGCTTCCTTAGCGACTCCTACAATGAGCAGTTCTTC.

The chain uses TRBV5-8 and TRBJ2-7; TRBD2 matches 9 bases. This CDR3 contains 15 residues. Per the germline V gene, CDR1 is SGHTS and CDR2 is YDEGEE. Germline trimming cut 3 bases from V and 0 bases from J; bases unmatched to any gene: 4. The CDR3 DNA follows: TGTGCCAGCAGCTGGGGACTAGCCGGCTCCTACGAGCAGTACTTC. This codes for CASSWGLAGSYEQYF. The full variable domain, rest sourced from reference TRBV5-8 and TRBJ2-7, is EAGVTQSPTHLIKTRGQQATLRCSPISGHTSVYWYQQALGLGLQFLLWYDEGEERNRGNFPPRFSGRQFPNYSSELNVNALELEDSALYLCASSWGLAGSYEQYFGPGTRLTVT.

This clone was seen a single time. The chain uses TRBV30 and TRBJ2-7, with D maybe TRBD2 (5 bases). Germline assignment: CDR1 GTSNPN and CDR2 SVGIG (reference sequence). This CDR3 contains 14 residues. The V end lost 1 base, the J end lost 7 bases, and 17 bases lay between the germline ends. CDR3 amino acids: CAWSGASGWREQYF. The CDR3 coding sequence is TGTGCCTGGAGTGGAGCGTCGGGATGGAGGGAGCAGTACTTC.

J is TRBJ1-1 and V is TRBV7-2, with D tentatively TRBD1 (5 bases). The CDR3 sequence is 18 residues long. CDR1 SGHTA and CDR2 FQGNSA come from the germline V gene. V lost 1 base, J lost 1 base, and 19 bases lay in between. CDR3 bases: TGTGCCAGCAGCTTAGTAGGTTTCGGGGCAGGAGCGAACACTGAAGCTTTCTTT. This translates into CASSLVGFGAGANTEAFF.

The chain has TRBV7-9 and TRBJ1-5; TRBD1 agrees at 9 bases. V was clipped by 3 bases and J by 4 bases; unmatched bases: 4. CDR3 length equals 15 residues. Germline V gives CDR1 SEHNR, CDR2 FQNEAQ (reference sequence). The CDR3 DNA sequence: TGTGCCAGCAGCTTCGGACAGGGGCTTAATCAGCCCCAGCATTTT. This gives the protein CASSFGQGLNQPQHF.

The chain combines TRBV6-5 with TRBJ1-1; D call uncertain. This CDR3 has 11 residues. Trimming pared 10 bases from V and 5 bases from J, leaving 11 bases between. Per germline, CDR1 MNHEY and CDR2 SVGAGI. The CDR3: CATQVRTEAFF. CDR3 sequence (DNA): TGTGCCACTCAGGTCCGAACTGAAGCTTTCTTT.

V and J are TRBV18 and TRBJ2-3, with no clear D. The CDR3 has 13 amino acids. V shed 0 bases and J shed 6 bases, with 7 bases lying between them. From germline, CDR1 is KGHSH and CDR2 LQKENI. CDR3 residues: CASSPPVRDTQYF. The CDR3 DNA sequence: TGTGCCAGCTCACCACCCGTAAGGGATACGCAGTATTTT.

The V gene is TRBV7-9, the J gene TRBJ2-5; D is unclear. The germline CDR1 and CDR2 sequences are SEHNR and FQNEAQ (reference sequence). Trimming left V 4 bases short and J 2 bases short, with 5 bases between. The CDR3 is made up of 12 amino acids. In DNA form, the CDR3 reads TGTGCCAGCAGCTGGCAACAAGAGACCCAGTACTTC. Translation: CASSWQQETQYF.

This clone was picked up a small number of times. The rearrangement links TRBV6-5 to TRBJ2-4; D is undetermined. Germline V lookup: CDR1 MNHEY, CDR2 SVGAGI. V was pared by 5 bases and J by 0 bases, with 8 bases between. This CDR3 is built from 14 residues. DNA for the CDR3: TGTGCCAGCAGTCCGGGCGAAGCCAAAAACATTCAGTACTTC. Its translation is CASSPGEAKNIQYF.

The chain has TRBV6-5 and TRBJ2-7; 8 bases map to TRBD1. V was pared by 5 bases and J by 6 bases, with 9 bases of the junction left unmatched. Germline V gives CDR1 MNHEY, CDR2 SVGAGI. The CDR3 has 14 residues. CDR3 sequence: CASSAGQGEGEQYF. For the CDR3, the DNA is TGTGCCAGCAGTGCCGGACAGGGAGAGGGCGAGCAGTACTTC.

The chain couples TRBV4-3 to TRBJ1-5, with D possibly TRBD1 on 5 matching bases. CDR1 and CDR2 (germline): LGHNA, YSLEER. Between the trimmed V and J ends, which lost 0 bases and 7 bases, there was a span of 13 bases. This CDR3 comprises 15 residues. Written as DNA, the CDR3 is TGCGCCAGCAGCCAAGATGAGGGCTGGGGCCAGCCCCAGCATTTT. Translating gives CASSQDEGWGQPQHF.

The chain recombines TRBV7-2 with TRBJ2-3; D is perhaps TRBD2 (6 bases). Germline V gene lookup returns CDR1 SGHTA and CDR2 FQGNSA. There are 14 residues in the CDR3. The V and J ends lost 5 bases and 5 bases respectively, with 14 bases between them. DNA of the CDR3: TGTGCCAGCAGCCGGGAGATACGGCGAGATACGCAGTATTTT. This gives the protein CASSREIRRDTQYF. The complete variable domain, with remaining parts taken from reference TRBV7-2 and TRBJ2-3, reads GAGVSQSPSNKVTEKGKDVELRCDPISGHTALYWYRQSLGQGLEFLIYFQGNSAPDKSGLPSDRFSAERTGGSVSTLTIQRTQQEDSAVYLCASSREIRRDTQYFGPGTRLTVL.

The J gene is TRBJ1-2, the V gene TRBV28, with D unclear. Germline lookup yields CDR1 MDHEN and CDR2 SYDVKM. The CDR3 loop spans 14 amino acids. The V gene lost 5 bases and the J gene lost 6 bases, with 16 bases spanning the gap. The chain's CDR3 is CASSPPLTQNGYTF. For the CDR3, the DNA is TGTGCCAGCAGTCCGCCCCTTACACAGAATGGCTACACCTTC.

The V gene is TRBV5-1, the J gene TRBJ2-6; no clear D gene. Germline CDR1 SGHRS, CDR2 YFSETQ. This CDR3 is built from 16 residues. The V and J ends lost 4 bases and 2 bases respectively, with 13 bases between them. CDR3 in amino acids: CASSPPLGTGANVLTF. The CDR3 bases are TGCGCCAGCAGCCCGCCGTTGGGGACTGGGGCCAACGTCCTGACTTTC.

V is TRBV5-1 and J is TRBJ2-3, with 7 bases matching TRBD2. The V and J ends lost 4 bases and 4 bases, in that order; junction bases with no gene match: 6. Per germline, CDR1 SGHRS and CDR2 YFSETQ. The CDR3 extends over 14 amino acids. DNA of the CDR3: TGCGCCAGCAGCCCTCTTACTAGCGCAGATACGCAGTATTTT. Amino acids: CASSPLTSADTQYF.

In DNA form, the CDR3 reads TGTGCCAGCAGCTTTATACCGGGACAGGGTTTCGGGAGAGTCTACAATGAGCAGTTCTTC. Protein product: CASSFIPGQGFGRVYNEQFF. V gene TRBV7-3 combines with J gene TRBJ2-1, with TRBD1 matching 9 bases. This CDR3 is 20 amino acids long. With V trimmed by 3 bases and J by 3 bases, 18 bases remained unmatched. The germline V gene encodes CDR1 SGHTA and CDR2 FQGTGA.

The CDR3 region has the DNA TGTGCCAGCAAAGATTTGAACACTGAAGCTTTCTTT. Encoded protein: CASKDLNTEAFF. The chain has TRBV13 and TRBJ1-1, with D hard to call. The CDR3 is made up of 12 amino acids. Trimming stripped 7 bases from V and 0 bases from J, with 6 bases between. The germline V gene encodes CDR1 PRHDT and CDR2 FYEKMQ (reference sequence).

This chain connects TRBV11-3 to TRBJ1-1, with 9 bases lining up with TRBD1. V was pared by 3 bases and J by 7 bases, with 9 bases of the junction left unmatched. Germline assignment: CDR1 SGHNT and CDR2 YENEEA. The length of the CDR3 is 15 residues. CDR3 sequence: CASSFRQGGRGEAFF. The CDR3 DNA follows: TGTGCCAGCAGCTTCAGACAGGGGGGACGGGGTGAAGCTTTCTTT.

The chain combines TRBV7-9 with TRBJ1-1, with TRBD1 matching 9 bases. Germline assignment: CDR1 SEHNR and CDR2 FQNEAQ (reference sequence). Unmatched junction bases numbered 5, after V lost 6 bases and J lost 3 bases. CDR3 length: 14 amino acids. CDR3 residues: CASRPTGGYTEAFF. In nucleotides, the CDR3 is TGTGCCAGCAGACCGACAGGGGGTTACACTGAAGCTTTCTTT.

In this sample, this clone turned up once. The CDR3 DNA reads TGTGCCATCAGCAAGAACTTGGGAACTGAAGCTTTCTTT. The encoded protein is CAISKNLGTEAFF. The V call is TRBV10-3, the J call TRBJ1-1, with D uncertain. The CDR3 runs to 13 residues. Germline values: CDR1 ENHRY, CDR2 SYGVKD. The germline V and J ends were trimmed by 6 bases and 5 bases, with 13 bases remaining between them.

V and J are TRBV7-8 and TRBJ1-1; a weak D match, TRBD1 (6 bases). Per the germline V gene, CDR1 is SGHVS and CDR2 is FQNEAQ. CDR3 size: 14 residues. The V and J ends lost 5 bases and 2 bases respectively, with 12 bases between them. CDR3 region: CASSPDSANTEAFF. CDR3 in DNA: TGTGCCAGCAGCCCGGACAGTGCTAACACTGAAGCTTTCTTT.

This clone has a handful of counts. This chain uses TRBV18 with TRBJ2-3; D may correspond to TRBD1 or TRBD2 (5 bases each). Germline V CDR1 and CDR2: KGHSH, LQKENI. V was trimmed by 2 bases and J by 4 bases, leaving 7 bases between them. This CDR3 has 13 amino acids. Written as DNA, the CDR3 is TGTGCCAGCTCACCATGGGGGTCAGATACGCAGTATTTT. Amino acids: CASSPWGSDTQYF.

This rearrangement joins TRBV9 to TRBJ2-1; D possibly matches TRBD1 or TRBD2 (5 bases each). Per the germline V gene, CDR1 is SGDLS and CDR2 is YYNGEE. Trimming took off 1 base at V and 1 base at J, with 12 bases between the two ends. The CDR3 extends over 16 amino acids. The DNA of the CDR3 is TGTGCCAGCAGCGTAAGTGGGGGTTCGTCCTACAATGAGCAGTTCTTC. Translation gives CASSVSGGSSYNEQFF.

The V and J genes are TRBV7-9 and TRBJ2-3, with TRBD1 matching over 8 bases. The V and J ends lost 3 bases and 0 bases, in that order; junction bases with no gene match: 5. CDR1 is SEHNR, CDR2 FQNEAQ, per germline (reference sequence). This CDR3 contains 16 residues. The CDR3, as DNA: TGTGCCAGCAGCTTCCTGACAGGGGAGAGCACAGATACGCAGTATTTT. Its translation: CASSFLTGESTDTQYF.